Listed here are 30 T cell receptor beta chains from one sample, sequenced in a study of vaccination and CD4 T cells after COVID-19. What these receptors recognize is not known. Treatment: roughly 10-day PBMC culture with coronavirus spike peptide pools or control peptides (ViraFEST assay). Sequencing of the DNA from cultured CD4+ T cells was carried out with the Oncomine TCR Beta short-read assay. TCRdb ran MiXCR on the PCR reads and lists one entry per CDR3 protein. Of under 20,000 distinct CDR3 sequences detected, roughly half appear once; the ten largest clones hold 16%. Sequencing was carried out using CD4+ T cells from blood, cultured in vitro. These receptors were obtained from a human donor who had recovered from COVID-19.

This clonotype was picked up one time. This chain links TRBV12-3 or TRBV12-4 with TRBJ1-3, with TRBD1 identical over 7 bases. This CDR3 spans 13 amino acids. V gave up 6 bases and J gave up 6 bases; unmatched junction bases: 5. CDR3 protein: CASRWTGENTIYF. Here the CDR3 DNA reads TGTGCCAGCAGATGGACAGGCGAAAACACCATATATTTT.

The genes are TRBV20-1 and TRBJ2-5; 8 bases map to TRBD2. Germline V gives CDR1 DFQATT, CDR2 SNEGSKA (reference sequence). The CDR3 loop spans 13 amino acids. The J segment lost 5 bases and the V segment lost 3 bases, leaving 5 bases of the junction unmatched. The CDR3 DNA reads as TGCAGTGCTAGCGGGGGGGCCAGCGAGACCCAGTACTTC. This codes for CSASGGASETQYF.

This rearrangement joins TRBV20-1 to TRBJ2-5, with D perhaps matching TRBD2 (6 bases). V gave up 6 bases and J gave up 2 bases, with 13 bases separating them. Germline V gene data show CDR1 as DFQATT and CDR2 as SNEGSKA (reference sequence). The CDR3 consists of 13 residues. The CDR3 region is CSAQDYKQETQYF. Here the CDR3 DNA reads TGCAGTGCCCAGGACTACAAACAAGAGACCCAGTACTTC.

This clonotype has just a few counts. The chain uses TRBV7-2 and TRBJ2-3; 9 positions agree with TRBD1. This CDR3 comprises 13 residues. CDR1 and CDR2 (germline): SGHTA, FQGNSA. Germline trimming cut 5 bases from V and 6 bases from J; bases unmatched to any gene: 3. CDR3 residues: CASSTGTGDTQYF. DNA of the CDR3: TGTGCCAGCAGCACCGGGACAGGGGATACGCAGTATTTT. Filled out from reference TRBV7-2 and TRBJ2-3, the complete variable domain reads GAGVSQSPSNKVTEKGKDVELRCDPISGHTALYWYRQSLGQGLEFLIYFQGNSAPDKSGLPSDRFSAERTGGSVSTLTIQRTQQEDSAVYLCASSTGTGDTQYFGPGTRLTVL.

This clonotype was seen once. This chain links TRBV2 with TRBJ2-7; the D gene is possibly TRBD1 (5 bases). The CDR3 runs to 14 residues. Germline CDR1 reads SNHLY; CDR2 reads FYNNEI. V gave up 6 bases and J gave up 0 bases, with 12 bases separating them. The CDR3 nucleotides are TGTGCCAGCAGGGTGGACATTAGCTCCTACGAGCAGTACTTC. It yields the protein CASRVDISSYEQYF.

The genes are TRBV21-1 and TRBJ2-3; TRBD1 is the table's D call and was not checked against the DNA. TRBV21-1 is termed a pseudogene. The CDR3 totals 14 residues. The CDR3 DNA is TGTGCCATCCATAAGGGGGCCGCCACAGATACGCAGTATTTT. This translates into CAIHKGAATDTQYF.

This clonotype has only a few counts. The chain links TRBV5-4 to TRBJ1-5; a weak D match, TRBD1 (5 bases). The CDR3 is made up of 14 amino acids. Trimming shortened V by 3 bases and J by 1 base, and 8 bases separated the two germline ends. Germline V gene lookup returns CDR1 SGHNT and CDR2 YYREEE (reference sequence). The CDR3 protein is CASSSSGSNQPQHF. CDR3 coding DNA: TGTGCCAGCAGCTCTTCAGGGAGCAATCAGCCCCAGCATTTT.

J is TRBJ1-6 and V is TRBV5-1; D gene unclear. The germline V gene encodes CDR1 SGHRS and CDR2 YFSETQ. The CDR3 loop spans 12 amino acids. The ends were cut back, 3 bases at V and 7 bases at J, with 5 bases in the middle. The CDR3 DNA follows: TGCGCCAGCAGCTCCAAGAATTCACCCCTCCACTTT. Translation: CASSSKNSPLHF.

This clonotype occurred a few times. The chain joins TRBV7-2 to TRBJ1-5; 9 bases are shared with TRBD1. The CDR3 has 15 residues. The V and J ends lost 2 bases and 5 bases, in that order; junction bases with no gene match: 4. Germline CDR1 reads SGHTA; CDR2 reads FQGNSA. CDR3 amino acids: CASSLRTGDHQPQHF. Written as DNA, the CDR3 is TGTGCCAGCAGCTTACGGACAGGGGACCATCAGCCCCAGCATTTT.

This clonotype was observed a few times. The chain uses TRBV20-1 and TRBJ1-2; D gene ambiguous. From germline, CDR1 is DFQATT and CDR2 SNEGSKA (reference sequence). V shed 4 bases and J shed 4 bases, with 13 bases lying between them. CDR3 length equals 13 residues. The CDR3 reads CSAIPSPPYGYTF. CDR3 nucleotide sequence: TGCAGTGCTATCCCCTCACCCCCCTATGGCTACACCTTC.

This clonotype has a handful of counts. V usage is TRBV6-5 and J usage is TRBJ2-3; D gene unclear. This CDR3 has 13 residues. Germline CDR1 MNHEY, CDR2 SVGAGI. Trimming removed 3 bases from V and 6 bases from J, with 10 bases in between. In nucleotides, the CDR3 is TGTGCCAGCAGTTATACTAAGGAGGATACGCAGTATTTT. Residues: CASSYTKEDTQYF.

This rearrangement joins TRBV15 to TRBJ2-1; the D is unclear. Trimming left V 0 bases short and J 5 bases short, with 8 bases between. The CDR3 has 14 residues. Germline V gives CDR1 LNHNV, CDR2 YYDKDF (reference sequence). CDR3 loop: CATSRDGSNNEQFF. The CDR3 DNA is TGTGCCACCAGCAGAGATGGCAGCAACAATGAGCAGTTCTTC.

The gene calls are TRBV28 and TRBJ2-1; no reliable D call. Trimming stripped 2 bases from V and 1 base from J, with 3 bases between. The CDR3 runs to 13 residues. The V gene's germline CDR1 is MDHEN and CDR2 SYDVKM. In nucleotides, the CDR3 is TGTGCCAGCAGTTTAGGGTCCTACAATGAGCAGTTCTTC. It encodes CASSLGSYNEQFF.

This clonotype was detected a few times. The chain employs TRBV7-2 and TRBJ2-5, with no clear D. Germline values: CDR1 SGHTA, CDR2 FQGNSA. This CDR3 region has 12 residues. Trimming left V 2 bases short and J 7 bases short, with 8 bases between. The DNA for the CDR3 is TGTGCCAGCAGCTTATCTGTTGGGACCCAGTACTTC. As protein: CASSLSVGTQYF.

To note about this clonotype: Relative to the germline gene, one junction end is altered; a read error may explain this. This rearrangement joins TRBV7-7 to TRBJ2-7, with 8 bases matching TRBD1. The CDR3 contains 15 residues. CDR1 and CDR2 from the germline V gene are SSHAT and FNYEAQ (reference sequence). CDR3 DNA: TGTGCTAGCAGCTCCGGACAGGGAGCTACCTACGAGCAGTACTTC. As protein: CASSSGQGATYEQYF.

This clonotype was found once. CDR3 in amino acids: CAWSLGQQTQYF. The CDR3 DNA sequence: TGTGCCTGGAGTTTGGGTCAGCAGACCCAGTACTTC. The rearrangement joins TRBV30 to TRBJ2-5, with D unresolved. The CDR3 has 12 residues. V dropped 2 bases and J dropped 6 bases, with 10 bases sitting between them. Germline values: CDR1 GTSNPN, CDR2 SVGIG (reference sequence).

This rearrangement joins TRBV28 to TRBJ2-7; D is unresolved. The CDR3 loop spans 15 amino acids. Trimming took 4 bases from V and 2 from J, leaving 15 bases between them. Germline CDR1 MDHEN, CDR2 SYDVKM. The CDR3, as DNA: TGTGCCAGCAGTTCCGGGTGGCGCAAGACCTACGAGCAGTACTTC. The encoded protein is CASSSGWRKTYEQYF.

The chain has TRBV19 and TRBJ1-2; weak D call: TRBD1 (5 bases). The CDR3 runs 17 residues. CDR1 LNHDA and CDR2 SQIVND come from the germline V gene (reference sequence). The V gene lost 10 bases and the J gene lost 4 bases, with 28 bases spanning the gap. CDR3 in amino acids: CATTEVRGQGKGYGYTF. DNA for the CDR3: TGTGCCACAACCGAAGTACGAGGGCAGGGAAAGGGCTATGGCTACACCTTC.

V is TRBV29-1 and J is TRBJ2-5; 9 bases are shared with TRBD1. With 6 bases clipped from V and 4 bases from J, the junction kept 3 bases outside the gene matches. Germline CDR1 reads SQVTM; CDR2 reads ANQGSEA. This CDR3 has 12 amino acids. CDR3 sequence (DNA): TGCAGCGTCACAGGGGGCGGAGAGACCCAGTACTTC. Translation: CSVTGGGETQYF.

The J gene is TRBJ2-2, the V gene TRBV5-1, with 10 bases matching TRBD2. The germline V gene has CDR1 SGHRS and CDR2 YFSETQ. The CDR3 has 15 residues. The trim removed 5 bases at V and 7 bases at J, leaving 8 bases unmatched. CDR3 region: CASRKAGGPDGELFF. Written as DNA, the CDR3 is TGCGCCAGCAGGAAAGCGGGGGGGCCCGACGGGGAGCTGTTTTTT.

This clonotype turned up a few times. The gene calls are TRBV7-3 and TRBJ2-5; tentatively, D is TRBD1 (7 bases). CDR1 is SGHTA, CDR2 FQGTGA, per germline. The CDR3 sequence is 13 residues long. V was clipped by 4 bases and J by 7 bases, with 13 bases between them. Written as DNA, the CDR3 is TGTGCCAGCAGCTCTGGACAGGAGGGGACCCAGTACTTC. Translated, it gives CASSSGQEGTQYF. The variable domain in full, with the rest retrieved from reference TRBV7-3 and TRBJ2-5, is GAGVSQTPSNKVTEKGKYVELRCDPISGHTALYWYRQSLGQGPEFLIYFQGTGAADDSGLPNDRFFAVRPEGSVSTLKIQRTERGDSAVYLCASSSGQEGTQYFGPGTRLLVL.

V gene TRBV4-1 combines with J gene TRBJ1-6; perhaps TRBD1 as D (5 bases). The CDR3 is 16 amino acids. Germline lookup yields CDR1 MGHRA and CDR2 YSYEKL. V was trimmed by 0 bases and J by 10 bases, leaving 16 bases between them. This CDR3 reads CASSQDFWQGSSPLHF. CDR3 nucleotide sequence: TGCGCCAGCAGCCAAGATTTTTGGCAGGGCTCGTCACCCCTCCACTTT.

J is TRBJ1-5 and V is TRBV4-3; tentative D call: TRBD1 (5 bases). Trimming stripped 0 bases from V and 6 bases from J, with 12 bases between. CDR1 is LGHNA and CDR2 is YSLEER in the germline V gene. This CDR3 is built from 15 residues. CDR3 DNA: TGCGCCAGCAGCCAAGATTTGTATGGGGGTCAGCCCCAGCATTTT. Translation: CASSQDLYGGQPQHF.

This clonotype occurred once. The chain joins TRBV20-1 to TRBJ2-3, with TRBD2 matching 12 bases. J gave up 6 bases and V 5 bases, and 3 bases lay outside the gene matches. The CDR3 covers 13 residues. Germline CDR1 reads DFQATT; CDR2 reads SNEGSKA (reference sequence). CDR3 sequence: CSALAGGLDTQYF. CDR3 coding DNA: TGCAGTGCTCTAGCGGGGGGGCTCGATACGCAGTATTTT.

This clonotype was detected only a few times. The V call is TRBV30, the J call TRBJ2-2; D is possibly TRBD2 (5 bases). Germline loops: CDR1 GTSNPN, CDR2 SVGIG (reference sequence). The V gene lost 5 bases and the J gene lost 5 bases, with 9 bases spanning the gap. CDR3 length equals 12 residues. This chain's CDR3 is CAWGRGTGELFF. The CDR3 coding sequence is TGTGCCTGGGGCCGGGGAACCGGGGAGCTGTTTTTT.

CDR3 sequence (DNA): TGTGCCAGCAAGTCCGAGACTAGGGGAAACTATGGCTACACCTTC. Its protein product is CASKSETRGNYGYTF. V usage is TRBV2 and J usage is TRBJ1-2; D perhaps matches TRBD1 (5 bases). Trimming removed 7 bases from V and 2 bases from J, with 17 bases in between. This CDR3 has 15 amino acids. Germline V gene sequence: CDR1 SNHLY, CDR2 FYNNEI.

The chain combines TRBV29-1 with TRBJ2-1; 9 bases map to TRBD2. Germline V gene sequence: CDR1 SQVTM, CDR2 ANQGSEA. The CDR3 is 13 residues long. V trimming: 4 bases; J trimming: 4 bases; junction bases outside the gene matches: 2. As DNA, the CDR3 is TGCAGCGTTGGGGCGGGAGGGTACAATGAGCAGTTCTTC. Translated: CSVGAGGYNEQFF.

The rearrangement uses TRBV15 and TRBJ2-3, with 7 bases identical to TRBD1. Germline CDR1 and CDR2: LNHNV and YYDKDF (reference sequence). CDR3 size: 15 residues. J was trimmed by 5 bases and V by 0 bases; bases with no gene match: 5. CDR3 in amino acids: CATSRDVAGGDTQYF. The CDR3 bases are TGTGCCACCAGCAGAGATGTGGCAGGGGGAGATACGCAGTATTTT. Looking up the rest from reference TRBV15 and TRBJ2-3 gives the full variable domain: DAMVIQNPRYQVTQFGKPVTLSCSQTLNHNVMYWYQQKSSQAPKLLFHYYDKDFNNEADTPDNFQSRRPNTSFCFLDIRSPGLGDTAMYLCATSRDVAGGDTQYFGPGTRLTVL.

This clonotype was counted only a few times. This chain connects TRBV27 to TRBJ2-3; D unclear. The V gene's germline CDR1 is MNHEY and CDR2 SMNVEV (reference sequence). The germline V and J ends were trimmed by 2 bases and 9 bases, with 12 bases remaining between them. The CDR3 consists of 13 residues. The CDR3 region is CASSLRRTETQYF. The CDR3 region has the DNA TGTGCCAGCAGTTTAAGGCGCACGGAGACGCAGTATTTT.

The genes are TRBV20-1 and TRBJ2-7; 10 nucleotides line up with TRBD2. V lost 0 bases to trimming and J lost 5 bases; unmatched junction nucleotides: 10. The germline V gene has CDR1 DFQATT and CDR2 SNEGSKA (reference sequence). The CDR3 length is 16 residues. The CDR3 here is CSARDSGLAGVDEQYF. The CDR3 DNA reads TGCAGTGCTAGAGATAGTGGGCTAGCGGGAGTGGACGAGCAGTACTTC.